Sequencing of this T cell receptor (beta chain) was carried out in a study of T cells in localized non-small cell lung cancer. Study-level results: Greater blood T cell density accompanied longer overall survival. Heterogeneity remains possible because sequencing was limited to only one tumor region. Peak T cell clonality was found in uninvolved adjacent lung, exceeding tumor. A median of approximately 50 clones ranked among the top 100 in tumor appeared in adjacent lung.

TCRdb keeps only in-frame clones here, not all; method: immunoSEQ multiplex PCR. The repertoire holds fewer than 100,000 clones, 80% seen once, with roughly 9% in the top ten. Germline lookup yields CDR1 SGDLS and CDR2 YYNGEE. V gave up 0 bases and J gave up 0 bases, with 13 bases separating them. The CDR3 loop spans 16 amino acids. As regards this clone: The antigen remains unidentified.

This clonotype was obtained from a female donor over 55 with stage I lung adenocarcinoma. J is TRBJ2-7 and V is TRBV9, with D perhaps matching TRBD2 (5 bases). Sample: peripheral blood, taken before any cancer treatment. The CDR3 region has the DNA TGTGCCAGCAGCGTAGGAAGAGGGTTAAGCTCCTACGAGCAGTACTTC. Protein product: CASSVGRGLSSYEQYF.